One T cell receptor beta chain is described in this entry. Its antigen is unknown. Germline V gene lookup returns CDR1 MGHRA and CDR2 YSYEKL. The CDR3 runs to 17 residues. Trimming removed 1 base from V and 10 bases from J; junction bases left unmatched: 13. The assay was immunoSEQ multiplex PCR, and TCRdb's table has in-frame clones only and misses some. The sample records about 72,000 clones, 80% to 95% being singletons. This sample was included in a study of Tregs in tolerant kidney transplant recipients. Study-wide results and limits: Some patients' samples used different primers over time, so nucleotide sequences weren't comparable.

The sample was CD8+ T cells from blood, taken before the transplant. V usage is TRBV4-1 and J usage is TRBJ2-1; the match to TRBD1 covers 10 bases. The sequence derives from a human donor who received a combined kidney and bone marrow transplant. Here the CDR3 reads CASSQAGPGTGVSEQFF. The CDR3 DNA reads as TGCGCCAGCAGCCAAGCCGGCCCCGGGACAGGGGTTAGCGAGCAGTTCTTC.